One sample yielded the 15 T cell receptor beta chains listed below, sequenced in a study of cytomegalovirus exposure and HLA in healthy donors (dated by TCRdb to the late 2010s). The method was the immunoSEQ multiplex PCR assay. TCRdb holds this immuneACCESS table with in-frame rearrangements only. Some clones are missing; in checked studies, unresolved V genes explain under half, and the rest has no known cause. The sample yields some 200,000 clones; more than 65% were counted once. The ten largest clones represent approximately 2.9% of the sample. The material sequenced was PBMCs. The receptors were sampled from a young woman in good health and CMV-seropositive.

The chain has TRBV10-3 and TRBJ2-2; D is perhaps TRBD1 (6 bases). V was shortened by 10 bases and J by 3 bases, with 18 bases between the two germline ends. Germline V gene sequence: CDR1 ENHRY, CDR2 SYGVKD. The CDR3 totals 15 residues. CDR3 bases: TGTGCCAGCGGCTCGAGCAGGGGCGACACCGGGGAGCTGTTTTTT. Translating gives CASGSSRGDTGELFF.

This clone was seen a few times. This chain links TRBV7-9 with TRBJ1-3; no clear D gene. The V end lost 5 bases, the J end lost 0 bases, and 8 bases lay between the germline ends. Germline values: CDR1 SEHNR, CDR2 FQNEAQ (reference sequence). The CDR3 has 14 residues. The CDR3 here is CASSVRDSGNTIYF. DNA for the CDR3: TGTGCCAGCAGCGTCCGGGACTCTGGAAACACCATATATTTT.

V usage is TRBV19 and J usage is TRBJ2-2, with D possibly being TRBD1 (5 bases). V lost 5 bases and J lost 7, with 8 bases in between. In germline, CDR1 is LNHDA, CDR2 SQIVND (reference sequence). The CDR3 extends over 12 amino acids. The CDR3 sequence is CASSWGGGELFF. CDR3 nucleotide sequence: TGTGCCAGTAGTTGGGGCGGCGGGGAGCTGTTTTTT.

The rearrangement links TRBV6-4 to TRBJ2-2; 8 bases fit TRBD2. The CDR3 is 13 residues long. Germline assignment: CDR1 MRHNA and CDR2 SNTAGT. The V and J ends lost 6 bases and 4 bases, in that order; junction bases with no gene match: 1. Here the CDR3 DNA reads TGTGCCAGCAGCGGGGGGGCCACCGGGGAGCTGTTTTTT. Its protein product is CASSGGATGELFF.

V usage is TRBV6-6 and J usage is TRBJ1-2; D perhaps matches TRBD1 (5 bases). V was pared by 2 bases and J by 3 bases, with 7 bases between. CDR1 and CDR2 (germline): MNHNY, SVGAGI (reference sequence). There are 13 residues in the CDR3. CDR3: CASSYLTDYGYTF. In DNA, the CDR3 is TGTGCCAGCAGTTACCTGACAGACTATGGCTACACCTTC.

Only a few counts were recorded for this clone. The rearrangement links TRBV19 to TRBJ2-7; no firm D call. The germline V gene encodes CDR1 LNHDA and CDR2 SQIVND (reference sequence). This CDR3 has 13 amino acids. Trimming removed 5 bases at V and 1 base at J, with 9 bases between. The CDR3 nucleotides read TGTGCCAGTAGTTTCCCTTTTTCCTACGAGCAGTACTTC. Protein product: CASSFPFSYEQYF.

The chain joins TRBV6-1 to TRBJ2-2; 9 bases align to TRBD1. The trim removed 6 bases at V and 7 bases at J, leaving 9 bases unmatched. The germline CDR1 and CDR2 sequences are MNHNS and SASEGT. The CDR3 extends over 15 amino acids. DNA of the CDR3: TGTGCCAGCAGGGCTGAAACAGGGGGCGGCGGGGAGCTGTTTTTT. This encodes CASRAETGGGGELFF.

The rearrangement joins TRBV29-1 to TRBJ1-2, with 7 bases matching TRBD1. The trim removed 4 bases at V and 6 bases at J, leaving 17 bases unmatched. The CDR3 consists of 16 residues. Germline V gene sequence: CDR1 SQVTM, CDR2 ANQGSEA. The CDR3, as DNA: TGCAGCGTTGTGGGGGTCCAGGGGGAAATGTCGGATGGCTACACCTTC. Encoded protein: CSVVGVQGEMSDGYTF.

This clone came up once. The rearrangement joins TRBV11-2 to TRBJ2-1, with 9 bases fitting TRBD2. CDR3 length equals 15 residues. Germline loops: CDR1 SGHAT, CDR2 FQNNGV. Trimming took 3 bases from V and 3 from J; bases not matched to a gene: 3. In DNA, the CDR3 is TGTGCCAGCAGCTTGTTAGCGGGGGACTACAATGAGCAGTTCTTC. This sequence encodes CASSLLAGDYNEQFF.

V usage is TRBV9 and J usage is TRBJ2-3; 8 bases fit TRBD2. This CDR3 is built from 14 residues. J was trimmed by 6 bases and V by 0 bases; bases with no gene match: 3. CDR1 is SGDLS, CDR2 YYNGEE, per germline. The CDR3 loop is CASSVAGGPDTQYF. The CDR3, as DNA: TGTGCCAGCAGCGTAGCGGGGGGGCCGGATACGCAGTATTTT.

The genes are TRBV18 and TRBJ1-2, with 8 bases identical to TRBD1. The CDR3 contains 12 residues. Germline V gives CDR1 KGHSH, CDR2 LQKENI. With 6 bases clipped from V and 7 bases from J, the junction kept 4 bases outside the gene matches. The CDR3 here is CASSPTGGGYTF. CDR3 DNA sequence: TGTGCCAGCTCGCCTACAGGGGGTGGCTACACCTTC.

The chain has TRBV14 and TRBJ2-5, with a tentative D call TRBD2 (6 bases). The germline CDR1 and CDR2 sequences are SGHDN and FVKESK. V was trimmed by 4 bases and J by 5 bases, leaving 23 bases between them. This CDR3 is 17 amino acids long. CDR3 nucleotides: TGTGCCAGCAGCCCGATCTTCGCTAGGGGTGCGGGGGAGACCCAGTACTTC. Protein product: CASSPIFARGAGETQYF.

This chain links TRBV19 with TRBJ1-5; D uncertain. V lost 8 bases and J 0 bases, leaving 11 bases between the germline ends. The CDR3 sequence is 14 residues long. Germline V CDR1 and CDR2: LNHDA, SQIVND (reference sequence). The CDR3 sequence is CASVVTVSNQPQHF. The CDR3 nucleotides read TGTGCCAGTGTGGTGACTGTTAGCAATCAGCCCCAGCATTTT.

The chain is built from TRBV9 and TRBJ1-3; D gene unclear. The CDR3 spans 17 residues. Germline V lookup: CDR1 SGDLS, CDR2 YYNGEE. V was cut by 0 bases and J by 2 bases, with 15 bases left in between. CDR3 protein: CASSVASGQVAGNTIYF. As DNA, the CDR3 is TGTGCCAGCAGCGTAGCGTCTGGTCAGGTTGCTGGAAACACCATATATTTT.

This sequence joins TRBV6-4 and TRBJ1-5, with 7 bases aligning to TRBD1. The CDR3 consists of 15 residues. Germline V gene sequence: CDR1 MRHNA, CDR2 SNTAGT. After removal of 6 bases from V and 0 bases from J, the junction contained 5 bases not matched to a gene. This CDR3 reads CASRAGTASNQPQHF. Here the CDR3 DNA reads TGTGCCAGCAGAGCAGGGACAGCTAGCAATCAGCCCCAGCATTTT.